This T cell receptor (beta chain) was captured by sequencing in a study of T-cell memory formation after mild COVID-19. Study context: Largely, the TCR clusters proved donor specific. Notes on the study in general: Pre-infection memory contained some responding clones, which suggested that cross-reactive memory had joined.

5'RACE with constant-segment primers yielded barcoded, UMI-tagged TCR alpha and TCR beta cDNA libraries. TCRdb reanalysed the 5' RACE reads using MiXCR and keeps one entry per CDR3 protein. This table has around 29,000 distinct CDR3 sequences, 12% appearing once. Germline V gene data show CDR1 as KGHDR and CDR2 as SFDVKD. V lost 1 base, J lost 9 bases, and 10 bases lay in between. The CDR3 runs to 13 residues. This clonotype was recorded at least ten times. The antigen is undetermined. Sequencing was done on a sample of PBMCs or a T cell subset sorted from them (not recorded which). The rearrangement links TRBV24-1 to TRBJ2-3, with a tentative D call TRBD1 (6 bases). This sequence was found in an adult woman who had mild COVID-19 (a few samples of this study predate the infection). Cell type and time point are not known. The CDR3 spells CATSDFNRDTQYF. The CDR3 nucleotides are TGTGCCACCAGTGATTTCAACAGGGACACGCAGTATTTT.